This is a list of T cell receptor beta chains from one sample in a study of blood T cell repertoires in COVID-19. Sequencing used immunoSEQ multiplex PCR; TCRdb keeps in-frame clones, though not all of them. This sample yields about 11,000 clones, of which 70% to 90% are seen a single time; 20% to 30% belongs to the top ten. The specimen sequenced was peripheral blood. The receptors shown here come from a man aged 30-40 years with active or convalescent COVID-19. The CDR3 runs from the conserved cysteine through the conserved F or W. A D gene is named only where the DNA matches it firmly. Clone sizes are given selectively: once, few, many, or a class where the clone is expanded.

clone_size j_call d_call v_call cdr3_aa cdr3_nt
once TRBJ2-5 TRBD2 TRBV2 CASSEASGGQETQYF TGTGCCAGCAGTGAAGCTAGCGGGGGCCAAGAGACCCAGTACTTC
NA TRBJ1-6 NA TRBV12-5 CASGLTGAPLHF TGTGCTAGTGGACTGACAGGCGCACCCCTCCACTTT
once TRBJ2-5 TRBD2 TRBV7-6 CASSLAGTTQETHYF TGTGCCAGCAGCTTAGCGGGGACTACTCAAGAGACCCATTACTTC
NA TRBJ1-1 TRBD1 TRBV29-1 CSVGGQGLEAFF TGCAGCGTTGGAGGACAGGGTCTTGAAGCTTTCTTT
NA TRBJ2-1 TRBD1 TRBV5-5 CASSVDGTAYYNEQFF TGTGCCAGCAGCGTGGACGGGACAGCCTATTACAATGAGCAGTTCTTC
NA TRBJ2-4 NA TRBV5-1 CASSLDPGTSGNIQYF TGCGCCAGCAGCTTGGATCCTGGGACATCTGGAAACATTCAGTACTTC
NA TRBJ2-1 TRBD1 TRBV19 CASRPVPGTGVNEQFF TGTGCCAGTAGACCCGTCCCCGGGACAGGGGTTAATGAGCAGTTCTTC
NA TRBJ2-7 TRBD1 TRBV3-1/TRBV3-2 CASSPSRDREQYF TGTGCCAGCAGCCCTTCCCGGGACAGAGAACAGTACTTC
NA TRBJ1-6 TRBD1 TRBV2 CASRGQYNSPLHF TGTGCCAGCAGGGGACAGTATAATTCACCCCTCCACTTT
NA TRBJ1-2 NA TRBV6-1 CASSESLGYTF TGTGCCAGCAGTGAATCCCTTGGCTACACCTTC
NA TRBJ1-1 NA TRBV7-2 CASSLAENTEAFF TGTGCCAGCAGCTTAGCAGAGAATACTGAAGCTTTCTTT
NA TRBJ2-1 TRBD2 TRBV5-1 CASSRTVGGSYNEQFF TGCGCCAGCAGCCGGACGGTCGGGGGGTCCTACAATGAGCAGTTCTTC
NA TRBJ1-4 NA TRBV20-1 CSASFPDSRGPTIEKLFF TGCAGTGCTAGTTTCCCTGACAGCCGTGGACCGACAATTGAAAAACTGTTTTTT
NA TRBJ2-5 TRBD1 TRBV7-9 CASSPNQGVGETQYF TGTGCCAGCAGCCCCAACCAGGGGGTTGGGGAGACCCAGTACTTC
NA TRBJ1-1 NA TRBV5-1 CASSFGGGTEAFF TGCGCCAGCAGCTTCGGGGGTGGCACTGAAGCTTTCTTT
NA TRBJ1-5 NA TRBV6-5 CASSYSEDQPQHF TGTGCCAGCAGTTACTCGGAGGATCAGCCCCAGCATTTT
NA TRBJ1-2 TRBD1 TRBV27 CASSLRTGGDYGYTF TGTGCCAGCAGTTTACGGACAGGGGGCGACTATGGCTACACCTTC
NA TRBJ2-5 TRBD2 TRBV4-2 CASSQDPPSGGETQYF TGTGCCAGCAGCCAAGATCCCCCTAGCGGGGGAGAGACCCAGTACTTC
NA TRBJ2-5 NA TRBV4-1 CASSQWRGETQYF TGCGCCAGCAGCCAATGGAGGGGAGAGACCCAGTACTTC
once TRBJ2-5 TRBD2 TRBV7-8 CASSLGTSGGADQETQYF TGTGCCAGCAGCTTAGGGACTAGCGGGGGGGCCGATCAAGAGACCCAGTACTTC
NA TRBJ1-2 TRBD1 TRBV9 CASSYGQGNYGYTF TGTGCCAGCAGCTATGGACAGGGGAATTATGGCTACACCTTC
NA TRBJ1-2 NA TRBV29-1 CSVLPEGGYTF TGCAGCGTACTGCCCGAGGGTGGCTACACCTTC
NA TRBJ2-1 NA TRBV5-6 CASSFSSSVLPEQFF TGTGCCAGCAGCTTCAGTTCTAGTGTGCTGCCTGAGCAGTTCTTC
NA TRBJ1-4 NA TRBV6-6 CASSRDTQREKLFF TGTGCCAGCAGTCGGGACACCCAGAGAGAAAAACTGTTTTTT
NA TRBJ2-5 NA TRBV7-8 CASSHSRTDNRETQYF TGTGCCAGCAGCCATAGCCGGACAGATAACAGAGAGACCCAGTACTTC
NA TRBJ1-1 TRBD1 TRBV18 CASSPFSGTEPNTEAFF TGTGCCAGCTCACCCTTCTCCGGGACAGAACCGAACACTGAAGCTTTCTTT
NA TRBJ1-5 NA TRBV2 CASSSDTGKGQPQHF TGTGCCAGCAGTTCGGACACAGGGAAAGGCCAGCCCCAGCATTTT
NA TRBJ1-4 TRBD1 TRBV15 CATSRPGQGGEKLFF TGTGCCACCAGCAGACCAGGACAGGGGGGGGAAAAACTGTTTTTT
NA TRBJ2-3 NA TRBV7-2 CASSLVMRTDTQYF TGTGCCAGCAGCTTGGTAATGCGGACAGATACGCAGTATTTT
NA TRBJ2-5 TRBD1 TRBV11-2 CASSAGGTGETQYF TGTGCCAGCTCGGCAGGGGGTACAGGGGAGACCCAGTACTTC
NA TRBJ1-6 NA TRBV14 CASSQTGGSYNSPLHF TGTGCCAGCAGCCAGACGGGGGGGTCCTATAATTCACCCCTCCACTTT
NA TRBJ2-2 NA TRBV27 CASGWQGNTGELFF TGTGCCAGCGGGTGGCAGGGGAACACCGGGGAGCTGTTTTTT
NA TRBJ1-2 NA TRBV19 CASTSSWGDGYTF TGTGCCAGTACCTCAAGCTGGGGGGATGGCTACACCTTC
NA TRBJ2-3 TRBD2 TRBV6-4 CASSASGGTDTQYF TGTGCCAGCAGTGCCAGCGGGGGTACAGATACGCAGTATTTT
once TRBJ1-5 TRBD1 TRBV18 CASSSAGQGNNQPQHF TGTGCCAGCTCGTCCGCGGGACAGGGGAACAATCAGCCCCAGCATTTT
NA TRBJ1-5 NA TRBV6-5 CASSLQGTEQPQHF TGTGCCAGCAGCCTGCAGGGGACGGAACAGCCCCAGCATTTT
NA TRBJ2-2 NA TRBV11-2 CASSPTVEELFF TGTGCCAGCAGCCCTACAGTCGAGGAGCTGTTTTTT
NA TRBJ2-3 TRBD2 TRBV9 CASSVLSGLAGGPGTDTQYF TGTGCCAGCAGCGTATTGTCGGGACTAGCGGGGGGGCCGGGCACAGATACGCAGTATTTT
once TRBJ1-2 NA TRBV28 CASSFLAGGNYGYTF NA
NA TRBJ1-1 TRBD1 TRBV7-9 CALATGGTEAFF TGTGCCCTCGCAACAGGGGGCACTGAAGCTTTCTTT
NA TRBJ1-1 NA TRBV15 CATSRDTEGPTEAFF TGTGCCACCAGCAGAGATACGGAGGGGCCGACTGAAGCTTTCTTT
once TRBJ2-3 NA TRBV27 CASRPLPISGGGTDTQYF TGTGCCAGCAGGCCCCTACCCATTTCGGGGGGCGGCACAGATACGCAGTATTTT
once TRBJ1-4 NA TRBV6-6 CASSRPRGQGSEKLFF TGTGCCAGCAGTCGCCCTCGGGGACAAGGTAGTGAAAAACTGTTTTTT
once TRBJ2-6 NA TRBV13 CASSLVGGSSGANVLTF TGTGCCAGCAGCTTAGTTGGGGGGAGCTCTGGGGCCAACGTCCTGACTTTC
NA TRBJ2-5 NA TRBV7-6 CASSLGATQETQYF TGTGCCAGCAGCTTAGGGGCGACCCAAGAGACCCAGTACTTC